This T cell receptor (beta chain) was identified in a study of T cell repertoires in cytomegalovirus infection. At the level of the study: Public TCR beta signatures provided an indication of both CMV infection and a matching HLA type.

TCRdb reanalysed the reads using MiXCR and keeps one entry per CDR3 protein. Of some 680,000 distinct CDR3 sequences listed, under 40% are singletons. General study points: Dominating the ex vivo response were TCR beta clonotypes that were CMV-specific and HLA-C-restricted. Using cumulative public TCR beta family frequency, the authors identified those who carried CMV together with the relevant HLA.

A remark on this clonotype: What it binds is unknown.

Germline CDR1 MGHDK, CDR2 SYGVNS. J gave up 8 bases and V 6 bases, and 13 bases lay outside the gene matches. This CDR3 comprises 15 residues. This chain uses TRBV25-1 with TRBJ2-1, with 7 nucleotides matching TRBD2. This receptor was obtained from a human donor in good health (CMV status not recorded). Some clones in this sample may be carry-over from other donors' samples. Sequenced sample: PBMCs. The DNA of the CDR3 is TGTGCCAGCAGCTTCCCTCGGACTAGTTCAGATGAGCAGTTCTTC. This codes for CASSFPRTSSDEQFF.